This entry lists 7 T cell receptor beta chains sequenced from one sample in a study of cytomegalovirus exposure and HLA in healthy donors. PCR used 60 Vbeta primers and 13 Jbeta primers. This table comes from immunoSEQ multiplex PCR, and its TCRdb copy is limited to in-frame clones, with some not included. The sample consists of roughly 150,000 clones, 64% of them appearing once. The sample was PBMCs. The origin of the receptors is a woman younger than 45 in good health and CMV-seropositive.

This clone was seen more than once but under ten times. The chain carries TRBV7-8 and TRBJ2-3; no definite D call. CDR1 is SGHVS and CDR2 is FQNEAQ in the germline V gene. The length of the CDR3 is 14 residues. V lost 5 bases to trimming and J lost 6 bases, with 15 bases between them. CDR3 sequence reads: CASSRTLRADTQYF. CDR3 DNA: TGTGCCAGCAGCCGAACCCTACGTGCCGATACGCAGTATTTT.

This clone was picked up a small number of times. The chain couples TRBV4-2 to TRBJ2-5, with TRBD2 matching 9 bases. TRBJ2-7 explains the end of the DNA better; the J call may be wrong. There are 15 residues in the CDR3. The germline V gene has CDR1 LGHNA and CDR2 YNFKEQ. The CDR3 DNA follows: TGTGCCAGCAGCCGACAGCGGGAGGTAGGATACGAGCAGTACTTC. This sequence encodes CASSRQREVGYEQYF.

The chain combines TRBV28 with TRBJ1-4, with 7 bases lining up with TRBD1. The CDR3 consists of 14 residues. Germline CDR1 is MDHEN and CDR2 is SYDVKM. The J segment lost 6 bases and the V segment lost 4 bases, leaving 5 bases of the junction unmatched. CDR3 coding DNA: TGTGCCAGCAGTTCCCAGGGGGACGATGAAAAACTGTTTTTT. It codes for CASSSQGDDEKLFF.

In this sample, this clone turned up a few times. The rearrangement joins TRBV7-6 to TRBJ1-2; the D gene is possibly TRBD1 (5 bases). Trimming removed 4 bases from V and 8 bases from J, with 14 bases in between. The CDR3 is 13 residues long. Germline-derived CDR1 and CDR2 are SGHVS and FNYEAQ. In nucleotides, the CDR3 is TGTGCCAGCAGCTCAAACACGGAGGGGGGCTACACCTTC. Its protein is CASSSNTEGGYTF.

This clone has just a few counts. The chain is built from TRBV29-1 and TRBJ2-1, with 12 bases lining up with TRBD1. The CDR3 has 13 residues. Germline assignment: CDR1 SQVTM and CDR2 ANQGSEA. Trimming removed 7 bases from V and 9 bases from J; junction bases left unmatched: 7. The CDR3 sequence is CSAQGQGAGEQFF. The CDR3 nucleotides are TGCAGCGCCCAGGGACAGGGGGCGGGTGAGCAGTTCTTC.

This chain links TRBV19 with TRBJ1-2; D gene uncertain. This CDR3 contains 11 residues. CDR1 is LNHDA, CDR2 SQIVND, per germline (reference sequence). Trimming removed 7 bases from V and 6 bases from J, with 9 bases in between. CDR3 sequence: CASTYGNGYTF. For the CDR3, the DNA is TGTGCCAGTACGTACGGGAATGGCTACACCTTC.

J is TRBJ2-7 and V is TRBV5-1, with 7 bases matching TRBD2. V shed 4 bases, J shed 1 base, and the junction held 8 bases outside the gene matches. CDR1 and CDR2 from the germline V gene are SGHRS and YFSETQ. CDR3 length: 15 residues. CDR3 in amino acids: CASSQSGDFSYEQYF. In nucleotides, the CDR3 is TGCGCCAGCAGCCAGAGCGGGGATTTTTCCTACGAGCAGTACTTC.